The 21 T cell receptor beta chains reported below all come from one sample, sequenced in a study of Ad26.COV2.S vaccination and SARS-CoV-2 variants (dated by TCRdb to about 2021). The library was generated by the immunoSEQ multiplex PCR assay. TCRdb carries this immuneACCESS record with in-frame sequences only. Its versions omit some clonotypes, under half of them owing to an unresolved V gene in the studies checked, with the rest unexplained. This sample has about 250,000 clones in its table, and more than 75% of those were observed once. In total, the top ten clones hold approximately 3.3% of the sample. Taken with the paper, the label for treatment or condition translates to: roughly 18 received Ad26.COV2.S at low or high dose, single or two shots; 5 received placebo; per-sample allocation not given. For vaccine and placebo recipients, repertoires were sequenced using samples collected on day 63 after the first injection.

Sequencing used peripheral blood, obtained in a trial of Ad26.COV2.S vaccine versus placebo. The receptors were gathered from a person aged 18-65 years who received the Ad26.COV2.S COVID-19 vaccine or a placebo.

The chain joins TRBV7-9 to TRBJ2-7; D may match TRBD1 or TRBD2 (5 bases each). Germline V gene sequence: CDR1 SEHNR, CDR2 FQNEAQ (reference sequence). This CDR3 has 16 residues. Trimming cost V 3 bases and J 6 bases, with 21 bases left between them. Here the CDR3 DNA reads TGTGCCAGCAGCTTTCTGGCCATTTCGGGACCCTTCGAGCAGTACTTC. This gives the protein CASSFLAISGPFEQYF.

The J gene is TRBJ1-1, the V gene TRBV28, with D tentatively TRBD1 (5 bases). Germline V gives CDR1 MDHEN, CDR2 SYDVKM. This CDR3 region has 14 residues. Trimming took 3 bases from V and 1 from J, leaving 9 bases between them. CDR3 nucleotides: TGTGCCAGCAGTTTGGAGGACAAGAACACTGAAGCTTTCTTT. Protein product: CASSLEDKNTEAFF.

This clone was recorded a few times. The J gene is TRBJ1-1, the V gene TRBV19, with 8 bases matching TRBD1. There are 13 residues in the CDR3. Losses at the gene ends were 3 bases for V and 7 bases for J; bases not matched to a gene: 4. Germline values: CDR1 LNHDA, CDR2 SQIVND (reference sequence). The CDR3 sequence is CASSIAGGNEAFF. DNA for the CDR3: TGTGCCAGTAGTATTGCAGGGGGCAATGAAGCTTTCTTT.

CDR3 nucleotides: TGTGCCAGCAGGGGGGGGACAGCTAATTCACCCCTCCACTTT. Protein sequence: CASRGGTANSPLHF. The chain combines TRBV2 with TRBJ1-6; 7 positions agree with TRBD1. With V trimmed by 6 bases and J by 6 bases, 5 bases remained unmatched. This CDR3 comprises 14 residues. Germline V gives CDR1 SNHLY, CDR2 FYNNEI.

The gene calls are TRBV7-2 and TRBJ2-5; tentative D call: TRBD2 (6 bases). V lost 5 bases and J lost 5, with 18 bases in between. Per the germline V gene, CDR1 is SGHTA and CDR2 is FQGNSA. This CDR3 region has 15 residues. The CDR3 sequence is CASSQRRPGGETQYF. The CDR3 nucleotides read TGTGCCAGCAGCCAACGAAGACCCGGAGGGGAGACCCAGTACTTC.

V and J are TRBV11-2 and TRBJ2-2; D gene unclear. The CDR3 has 16 amino acids. V lost 3 bases and J lost 0, with 11 bases in between. Germline CDR1 SGHAT, CDR2 FQNNGV. CDR3 region: CASSFPADANTGELFF. In DNA form, the CDR3 reads TGTGCCAGCAGCTTCCCGGCAGACGCGAACACCGGGGAGCTGTTTTTT.

The genes are TRBV29-1 and TRBJ1-2, with unresolved D. Trimming removed 6 bases from V and 1 base from J, with 9 bases in between. This CDR3 region has 12 residues. Germline V gives CDR1 SQVTM, CDR2 ANQGSEA. CDR3: CSVRDFNYGYTF. The DNA for the CDR3 is TGCAGCGTAAGAGATTTTAACTATGGCTACACCTTC.

The chain employs TRBV28 and TRBJ2-1; TRBD2 aligns across 8 bases. Germline V gene data show CDR1 as MDHEN and CDR2 as SYDVKM. The CDR3 totals 15 residues. V lost 3 bases and J lost 5; bases outside the gene matches: 6. CDR3 DNA: TGTGCCAGCAGTTTTCCGGGGGGGGTGGACAATGAGCAGTTCTTC. It is translated as CASSFPGGVDNEQFF.

V gene TRBV10-3 combines with J gene TRBJ1-1; 8 bases fit TRBD1. With V trimmed by 10 bases and J by 5 bases, 9 bases remained unmatched. The V gene's germline CDR1 is ENHRY and CDR2 SYGVKD. This CDR3 is 13 amino acids long. The CDR3 DNA reads as TGTGCCACCCAGGGACAGGAAGGAACTGAAGCTTTCTTT. It is translated as CATQGQEGTEAFF.

J is TRBJ2-1 and V is TRBV18; D possibly corresponds to TRBD2 (6 bases). This CDR3 comprises 14 residues. Trimming shortened V by 4 bases and J by 6 bases, and 13 bases separated the two germline ends. Germline assignment: CDR1 KGHSH and CDR2 LQKENI. This chain's CDR3 is CASSRASEFNEQFF. CDR3 in DNA: TGTGCCAGCTCACGGGCTAGCGAATTCAATGAGCAGTTCTTC.

This clone has a single count. The chain is built from TRBV15 and TRBJ2-5; 7 positions agree with TRBD2. The CDR3 spans 14 residues. The J segment lost 5 bases and the V segment lost 1 base, leaving 4 bases of the junction unmatched. Per the germline V gene, CDR1 is LNHNV and CDR2 is YYDKDF (reference sequence). DNA for the CDR3: TGTGCCACCAGCAGAGGGCAGGGAGGGGAGACCCAGTACTTC. This codes for CATSRGQGGETQYF.

This clone showed up just a few times. One end of the junction fails to match germline, which may point to a read error. V gene TRBV10-3 combines with J gene TRBJ2-3; 8 nucleotides agree with TRBD2. This CDR3 has 14 residues. Per the germline V gene, CDR1 is ENHRY and CDR2 is SYGVKD. The CDR3 DNA sequence: TGTGCCAACAGTCGGAGCGGGAGTACAGATACGCAGTATTTT. Translation gives CANSRSGSTDTQYF.

The chain recombines TRBV6-5 with TRBJ2-1; 10 bases are a match to TRBD2. The CDR3 consists of 16 residues. The junction had 9 bases not matched to a gene; V was cut back by 3 bases and J by 7 bases. Germline V gene data show CDR1 as MNHEY and CDR2 as SVGAGI. The CDR3 sequence: CASSYRGSGGYNEQFF. CDR3 DNA: TGTGCCAGCAGTTATCGAGGTAGCGGGGGGTATAATGAGCAGTTCTTC.

This clone was found once. The gene calls are TRBV10-3 and TRBJ1-5; 7 nucleotides match TRBD1. Germline V gene lookup returns CDR1 ENHRY and CDR2 SYGVKD. Trimming removed 2 bases from V and 2 bases from J; junction bases left unmatched: 6. CDR3 length equals 16 residues. The CDR3 reads CAISEVGGRGNQPQHF. The CDR3 bases are TGTGCCATCAGTGAGGTAGGGGGCAGGGGCAATCAGCCCCAGCATTTT.

Written as DNA, the CDR3 is TGTGCCAGCAGCGTAGGCAACTATGGCTACACCTTC. Amino acid sequence: CASSVGNYGYTF. This chain joins TRBV9 and TRBJ1-2; D is ambiguous. This CDR3 is 12 amino acids long. CDR1 is SGDLS, CDR2 YYNGEE, per germline. The V gene lost 0 bases and the J gene lost 2 bases, with 2 bases spanning the gap.

This chain connects TRBV5-1 to TRBJ2-2; D assignment may be TRBD1 or TRBD2 (5 bases each). The CDR3 consists of 15 residues. Between the trimmed V and J ends, which lost 4 bases and 6 bases, there was a span of 16 bases. Per germline, CDR1 SGHRS and CDR2 YFSETQ. The CDR3 DNA is TGCGCCAGCAGCGGGACCACTCTTGAGGCCGGGGAGCTGTTTTTT. This encodes CASSGTTLEAGELFF.

The chain carries TRBV28 and TRBJ2-7; possible D gene TRBD2, 6 bases. CDR3 length equals 14 residues. The V end was cut by 6 bases, the J end by 2 bases, with 14 bases between. The V gene's germline CDR1 is MDHEN and CDR2 SYDVKM. The CDR3 DNA sequence: TGTGCCAGCAGGGGGGACTCCCCTACCTACGAGCAGTACTTC. It encodes CASRGDSPTYEQYF. The complete variable domain, with remaining parts taken from reference TRBV28 and TRBJ2-7, reads DVKVTQSSRYLVKRTGEKVFLECVQDMDHENMFWYRQDPGLGLRLIYFSYDVKMKEKGDIPEGYSVSREKKERFSLILESASTNQTSMYLCASRGDSPTYEQYFGPGTRLTVT.

CDR3 in amino acids: CASSLNLADYEQYF. The CDR3, as DNA: TGTGCCAGCAGCTTAAATCTAGCGGACTACGAGCAGTACTTC. The rearrangement joins TRBV11-2 to TRBJ2-7, with 7 bases identical to TRBD2. The CDR3 is 14 amino acids. Unmatched junction bases numbered 4, after V lost 2 bases and J lost 3 bases. Germline values: CDR1 SGHAT, CDR2 FQNNGV. Full variable domain (missing parts from reference TRBV11-2 and TRBJ2-7): EAGVAQSPRYKIIEKRQSVAFWCNPISGHATLYWYQQILGQGPKLLIQFQNNGVVDDSQLPKDRFSAERLKGVDSTLKIQPAKLEDSAVYLCASSLNLADYEQYFGPGTRLTVT.

The V and J genes are TRBV25-1 and TRBJ1-2, with a weak D call TRBD1 (6 bases). V lost 7 bases and J lost 2, with 14 bases in between. Germline V gene lookup returns CDR1 MGHDK and CDR2 SYGVNS. This CDR3 spans 14 amino acids. As DNA, the CDR3 is TGTGCCAGCACCCCTACGGACAGCAACTATGGCTACACCTTC. This sequence encodes CASTPTDSNYGYTF.

This sequence joins TRBV7-2 and TRBJ2-3, with TRBD2 matching over 7 bases. The V gene's germline CDR1 is SGHTA and CDR2 FQGNSA. V trimming: 2 bases; J trimming: 6 bases; junction bases outside the gene matches: 11. This CDR3 region has 16 residues. Written as DNA, the CDR3 is TGTGCCAGCAGCTTAAGCGGGATCCCGGGATGGGATACGCAGTATTTT. It is translated as CASSLSGIPGWDTQYF.

V and J are TRBV20-1 and TRBJ1-2; TRBD1 agrees at 7 bases. This CDR3 region has 15 residues. The V gene end was trimmed by 3 bases and the J gene end by 7 bases; junction bases not matched to a gene: 14. Germline CDR1 and CDR2: DFQATT and SNEGSKA (reference sequence). The DNA of the CDR3 is TGCAGTGCTAGTCGCCATACAGGGGATTCTGCTGGCTACACCTTC. Its translation: CSASRHTGDSAGYTF.